This T cell receptor (beta chain) appears in the sequencing data of a study of T cell responses to AZD1222 COVID-19 vaccine. Whole-study results and caveats: Most donors were white British, females outnumbered males, and clonal diversity was possibly underestimated. Every sample of the repertoires postdated the peak T cell response. Baseline testing showed seropositivity in only six or seven AZD1222 recipients.

Repertoires were generated with immunoSEQ multiplex PCR, while TCRdb's copy carries only in-frame clones and drops some. Altogether roughly 180,000 clones are present, approximately 93% being singletons, with the ten largest covering over 1.5%. The analysis combined second doses at about 4 or about 12 weeks. CDR3 size: 15 residues. Germline V gene sequence: CDR1 KGHSH, CDR2 LQKENI. Trimming took 6 bases from V and 5 from J; bases not matched to a gene: 11. A note on this clone: The target antigen is unknown.

The sample in question was peripheral blood, obtained 28 days after the second AZD1222 dose. J is TRBJ2-5 and V is TRBV18; 8 bases are shared with TRBD2. This TCR was recovered from an adult who received the AZD1222 COVID-19 vaccine. The CDR3 region is CASSRPSGSSETQYF. The CDR3 nucleotides read TGTGCCAGCTCCCGTCCGAGCGGGAGCAGTGAGACCCAGTACTTC.